Listed below are T cell receptor beta chains from one sample, sequenced in a study of blood T cell repertoires in COVID-19. Method: immunoSEQ multiplex PCR; TCRdb's copy keeps in-frame clones and lacks some. The sample shows about 220,000 clones, roughly nine tenths of them seen only once. Sequencing input: PBMCs or T cells enriched from blood (not recorded which). The receptors shown here come from a woman aged 18-29 years in a cohort exposed to, infected with or recovered from COVID-19 (not recorded which). Both conserved end residues are part of each CDR3. A D gene is named only where the DNA matches it firmly. The size entry is marked missing in some rows and otherwise reads once, few, many or a size class.

v_gene,len,abundance,d_gene,j_gene,CDR3aa,CDR3nt
TRBV19,13,once,NA,TRBJ1-1,CASSLRTDREAFF,TGTGCCAGTAGTCTAAGGACAGATCGGGAAGCTTTCTTT
TRBV3-1/TRBV3-2,16,NA,TRBD2,TRBJ2-1,CASSPRNSGPYNEQFF,TGTGCCAGCAGCCCCCGTAATAGCGGGCCCTACAATGAGCAGTTCTTC
TRBV2,17,NA,TRBD2,TRBJ2-1,CASSGGTGGYSYNEQFF,TGTGCCAGCAGTGGGGGGACGGGAGGGTACTCCTACAATGAGCAGTTCTTC
TRBV2,15,NA,TRBD1,TRBJ1-5,CASSTGQGSNQPQHF,TGTGCCAGCAGTACCGGACAGGGGTCTAATCAGCCCCAGCATTTT
TRBV23-1,13,once,NA,TRBJ1-1,CASSQSGGGEAFF,TGCGCCAGCAGTCAATCGGGAGGGGGGGAAGCTTTCTTT
TRBV2,15,once,NA,TRBJ2-7,CASIFTPDSSYEQYF,TGTGCCAGCATCTTTACTCCAGACAGCTCCTACGAGCAGTACTTC
TRBV5-1,12,NA,NA,TRBJ1-1,CASMIGDGEAFF,TGCGCCAGCATGATAGGGGATGGTGAAGCTTTCTTT
TRBV5-1,14,NA,NA,TRBJ1-2,CASSLSGTNYGYTF,TGCGCCAGCAGCTTGTCCGGTACTAACTATGGCTACACCTTC
TRBV6-1,16,NA,TRBD1,TRBJ2-2,CASSATGTVNTGELFF,TGTGCCAGCAGTGCTACCGGGACAGTGAACACCGGGGAGCTGTTTTTT
TRBV3-1/TRBV3-2,13,once,TRBD1,TRBJ1-2,CASSRRGWHGYTF,TGTGCCAGCAGCCGCAGGGGGTGGCATGGCTACACCTTC